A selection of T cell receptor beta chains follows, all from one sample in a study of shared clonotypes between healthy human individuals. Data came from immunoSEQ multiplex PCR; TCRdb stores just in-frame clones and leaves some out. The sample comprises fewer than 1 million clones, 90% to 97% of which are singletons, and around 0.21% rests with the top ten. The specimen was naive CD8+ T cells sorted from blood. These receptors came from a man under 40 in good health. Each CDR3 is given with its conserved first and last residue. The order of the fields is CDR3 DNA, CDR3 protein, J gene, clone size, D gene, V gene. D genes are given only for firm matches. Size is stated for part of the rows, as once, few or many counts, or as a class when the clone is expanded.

TGCAGCGTTGAGAGGAGTGGGACAGGGGCCTACGAGCAGTACTTC CSVERSGTGAYEQYF TRBJ2-7 NA TRBD1 TRBV29-1
TGTGCCTGGAGTGACGGGACAGGGAGTTTTATTCGAACGACCGAGCAGTACTTC CAWSDGTGSFIRTTEQYF TRBJ2-7 NA TRBD1 TRBV30
TGTGCCAGCATCCCGACTAGCGGGAGGGCCAATGAGCAGTTCTTC CASIPTSGRANEQFF TRBJ2-1 NA TRBD2 TRBV27
TGCGCCAGCAGCCAAGAAACAGGTCCAGAAACCTCCTACGAGCAGTACTTC CASSQETGPETSYEQYF TRBJ2-7 NA NA TRBV4-1
TGTGCCAGCAGCTCGAGGACGGCTCACCGCACAGATACGCAGTATTTT CASSSRTAHRTDTQYF TRBJ2-3 NA NA TRBV7-9
TGTGCCAGAGAAGACAGGGGCGGGTATGGCTACACCTTC CAREDRGGYGYTF TRBJ1-2 NA TRBD1 TRBV2
TGTGCCAGCAAGCACGACAGGGCCTACGAGCAGTACTTC CASKHDRAYEQYF TRBJ2-7 NA TRBD1 TRBV5-4
TGTGCCAGCAGCAGGGGTAGCAATCAGCCCCAGCATTTT CASSRGSNQPQHF TRBJ1-5 NA NA TRBV27
TGTGCCAGCAGTTTAGGTCCAGGGGGTATTTCGAGCTCCTACGAGCAGTACTTC CASSLGPGGISSSYEQYF TRBJ2-7 NA TRBD1 TRBV28
TGTGCCAGCAGTGACCTGGACACCGGGGAGCTGTTTTTT CASSDLDTGELFF TRBJ2-2 NA NA TRBV6-4
TGTGCCACCAGAAGACTAGCGGGAGACTACGAGCAGTACTTC CATRRLAGDYEQYF TRBJ2-7 NA TRBD2 TRBV27
TGTGCCAGCAGTGAATTATCTACGGGAAACTACGAGCAGTACTTC CASSELSTGNYEQYF TRBJ2-7 NA NA TRBV6-1
TGTGCCAGCAGAACCCTAGCGGGGCATTACAATGAGCAGTTCTTC CASRTLAGHYNEQFF TRBJ2-1 NA TRBD2 TRBV7-9
TGCAGCGTTGTAGGGGGCGTACGTTCCGCTTTCTTT CSVVGGVRSAFF TRBJ1-1 NA TRBD1 TRBV29-1
TGTGCCAGCAGCCTCAGCGGCGCAGATACGCAGTATTTT CASSLSGADTQYF TRBJ2-3 NA NA TRBV7-6
TGTGCCAGCAGCTCGCCCCCCAGCGGGGGAAGCACAGATACGCAGTATTTT CASSSPPSGGSTDTQYF TRBJ2-3 NA TRBD2 TRBV7-2
TGTGCCAGCAGCCCCGAGGGTGGGGACGAGCAGTACTTC CASSPEGGDEQYF TRBJ2-7 NA NA TRBV9
TGTGCCAGCAGTGAAGTAGCAGGGGGGGAAGCTTTCTTT CASSEVAGGEAFF TRBJ1-1 NA TRBD1 TRBV6-1
TGTGCCAGCAGCCCAGGACTAGACTACGAGCAGTACTTC CASSPGLDYEQYF TRBJ2-7 NA TRBD2 TRBV27
TGCAGCGTTGAAGAGGAGACTAGCTACGAGCAGTACTTC CSVEEETSYEQYF TRBJ2-7 NA NA TRBV29-1
TGTGCCAGCAGTTTGAAGGGGAGAAGATTAGATACGCAGTATTTT CASSLKGRRLDTQYF TRBJ2-3 NA NA TRBV27
TGCGCCAGCAGCCCCCAGGCTAGCGGGAGAATCATGAATGAGCAGTTCTTC CASSPQASGRIMNEQFF TRBJ2-1 once TRBD2 TRBV4-1
TGTGCCAGCAGCTTGGCCGTTACGGAAAAACTGTTTTTT CASSLAVTEKLFF TRBJ1-4 NA NA TRBV5-6
TGTGCCAGCAGTTTTGGTTACGGTGGGATCGAGCAGTACTTC CASSFGYGGIEQYF TRBJ2-7 NA NA TRBV27
TGCAGCGTGGGACAAGACTCCTACGAGCAGTACTTC CSVGQDSYEQYF TRBJ2-7 NA NA TRBV29-1
TGTGCCAGCAGTTTCGGATCTGAGCAGTTCTTC CASSFGSEQFF TRBJ2-1 NA NA TRBV5-4
TGTGCCAGCAGCCTCAGATTGTACGAGCAGTACTTC CASSLRLYEQYF TRBJ2-7 once NA TRBV7-9
TGTGCCAGCAGCGAGGCGACGGGAAACTCTGGAAACACCATATATTTT CASSEATGNSGNTIYF TRBJ1-3 NA NA TRBV7-9
TGTGCCAGCAGCTTGGGCAGTTTTAATGAAAAACTGTTTTTT CASSLGSFNEKLFF TRBJ1-4 NA NA TRBV5-6
TGTGCCAGCAGCTTAGGCCCTACAGGTCCCAACGAGCAGTACTTC CASSLGPTGPNEQYF TRBJ2-7 NA NA TRBV7-9
TGTGCCACCAGCAGGGACAGGGGGATGGGCAATCAGCCCCAGCATTTT CATSRDRGMGNQPQHF TRBJ1-5 NA TRBD1 TRBV15
TGTGCCAGCAGGATTCTGGGGAATGAGCAGTTCTTC CASRILGNEQFF TRBJ2-1 NA NA TRBV11-2
TGTGCCAGCAGTCCCAGGAGTCCGGTTTCTAGCACAGATACGCAGTATTTT CASSPRSPVSSTDTQYF TRBJ2-3 NA NA TRBV28
TGTGCCAGCAGCCAAGAGGAAAGCCCACTGAACACTGAAGCTTTCTTT CASSQEESPLNTEAFF TRBJ1-1 NA NA TRBV4-2
TGCAGCGTTTGTACTAGCGGGACGGTCGAGCAGTACTTC CSVCTSGTVEQYF TRBJ2-7 NA TRBD2 TRBV29-1
TGTGCCAGCAGCCGAACGTCCTACAATGAGCAGTTCTTC CASSRTSYNEQFF TRBJ2-1 NA NA TRBV7-6
TGTGCCACCAGCAGCGGGGGCGCGGGGAGCACAGATACGCAGTATTTT CATSSGGAGSTDTQYF TRBJ2-3 once NA TRBV15
TGTGCCAGCAGTCAACAGGGGTGGGAGACCCAGTACTTC CASSQQGWETQYF TRBJ2-5 NA TRBD1 TRBV6-5
TGCGCCAGCAGCCAAGAGAGAGACCTCTACGAGCAGTACTTC CASSQERDLYEQYF TRBJ2-7 once NA TRBV4-1
TGTGCCAGCAAGGTGGGCGCGAACACTGAAGCTTTCTTT CASKVGANTEAFF TRBJ1-1 NA NA TRBV27